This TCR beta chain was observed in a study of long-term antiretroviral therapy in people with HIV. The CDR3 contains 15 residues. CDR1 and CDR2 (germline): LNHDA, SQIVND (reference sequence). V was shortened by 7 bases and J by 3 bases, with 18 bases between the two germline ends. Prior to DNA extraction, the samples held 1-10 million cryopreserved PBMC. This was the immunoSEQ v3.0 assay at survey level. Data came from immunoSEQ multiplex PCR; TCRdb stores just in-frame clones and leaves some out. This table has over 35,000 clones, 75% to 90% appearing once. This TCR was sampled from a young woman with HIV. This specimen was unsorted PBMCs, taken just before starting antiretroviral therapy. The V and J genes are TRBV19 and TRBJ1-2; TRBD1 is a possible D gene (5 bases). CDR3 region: CASTPRTPQDYGYTF. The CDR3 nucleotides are TGTGCCAGTACCCCCCGGACACCTCAGGACTATGGCTACACCTTC.